This T cell receptor (beta chain) was captured in a study of cytomegalovirus exposure and HLA in healthy donors. The germline V gene has CDR1 MNHEY and CDR2 SMNVEV (reference sequence). This CDR3 has 14 amino acids. V lost 6 bases and J lost 9; bases outside the gene matches: 7. The study, taken as a whole, reports: Rarity characterized most TCR sequences, yet some public TCRs appeared in many donors. Subsequent analysis found a tendency for first-cohort TCR clusters to co-occur within the 110 or so validation repertoires.

The table came from immunoSEQ multiplex PCR; TCRdb's copy has only in-frame clones and leaves some out. The sample lists around 230,000 clones, 70% to 90% occurring once. In the case of this clone: Its cognate antigen is unknown.

The clonotype was recovered from a woman aged 30 to 39 in good health and CMV-seropositive. The V gene is TRBV27, the J gene TRBJ2-7, with 14 positions matching TRBD2. Sequencing input: PBMCs. The CDR3 coding sequence is TGTGCCAGCAGGGGACTAGCGGGGGACTTGGGGCAGTACTTC. The encoded protein is CASRGLAGDLGQYF.